This TCR beta chain was captured in a study of cytomegalovirus exposure and HLA in healthy donors. Study-level findings and limits: Later on, an analysis showed TCR association rates differing by HLA locus, with DRB1 the most and HLA-C the fewest.

As concerns this clone: Its antigen is unknown.

Use of 60 Vbeta and 13 Jbeta primers characterized the PCR. This table comes from immunoSEQ multiplex PCR, and its TCRdb copy is limited to in-frame clones, with some not included. Seen here are 160,000 or so clones, more than 65% observed once, and the top ten hold roughly 6.7%. J lost 14 bases, V lost 4 bases, and 1 base had no gene match. Looked up from germline, CDR1 is SNHLY and CDR2 is FYNNEI. The CDR3 covers 11 residues. This sequence was found in a man over 45 in good health and CMV-seropositive. Sequenced: PBMCs. The chain is built from TRBV2 and TRBJ2-4; 11 positions match TRBD2. The DNA for the CDR3 is TGTGCCAGCAGTGTGGGACTAGCGGAGTACTTC. As protein: CASSVGLAEYF.